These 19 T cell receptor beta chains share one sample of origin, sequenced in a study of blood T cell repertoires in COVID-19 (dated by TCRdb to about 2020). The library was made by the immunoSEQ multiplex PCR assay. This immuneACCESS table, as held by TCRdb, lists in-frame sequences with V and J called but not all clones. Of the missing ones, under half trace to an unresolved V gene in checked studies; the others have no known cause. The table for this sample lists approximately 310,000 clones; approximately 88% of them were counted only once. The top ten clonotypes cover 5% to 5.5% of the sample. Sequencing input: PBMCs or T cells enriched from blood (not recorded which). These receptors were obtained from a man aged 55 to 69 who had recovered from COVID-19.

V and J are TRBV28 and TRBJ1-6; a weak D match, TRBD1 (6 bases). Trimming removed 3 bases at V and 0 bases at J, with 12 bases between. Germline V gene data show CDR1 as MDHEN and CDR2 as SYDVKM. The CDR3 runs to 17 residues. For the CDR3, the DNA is TGTGCCAGCAGTTTTGGGGGGGCGAGCTCCTATAATTCACCCCTCCACTTT. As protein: CASSFGGASSYNSPLHF.

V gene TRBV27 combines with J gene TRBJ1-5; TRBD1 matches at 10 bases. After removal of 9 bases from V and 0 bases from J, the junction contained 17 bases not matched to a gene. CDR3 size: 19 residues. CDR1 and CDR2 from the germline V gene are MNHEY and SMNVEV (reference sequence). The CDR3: CARIPFPGQGNTSNQPQHF. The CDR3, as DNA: TGTGCCAGAATACCTTTCCCGGGACAGGGGAATACTAGCAATCAGCCCCAGCATTTT.

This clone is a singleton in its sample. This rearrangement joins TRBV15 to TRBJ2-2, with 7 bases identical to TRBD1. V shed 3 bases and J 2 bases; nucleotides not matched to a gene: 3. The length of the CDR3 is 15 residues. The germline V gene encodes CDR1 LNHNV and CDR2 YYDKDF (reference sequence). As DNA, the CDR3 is TGTGCCACCAGCAGGAGACAGGGAAACACCGGGGAGCTGTTTTTT. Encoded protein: CATSRRQGNTGELFF.

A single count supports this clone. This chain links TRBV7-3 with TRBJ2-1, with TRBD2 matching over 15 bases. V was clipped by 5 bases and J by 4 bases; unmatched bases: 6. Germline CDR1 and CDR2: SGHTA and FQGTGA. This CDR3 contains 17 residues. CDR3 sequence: CASSTPGLAGGYNEQFF. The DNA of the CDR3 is TGTGCCAGCAGCACGCCGGGACTAGCGGGAGGATACAATGAGCAGTTCTTC.

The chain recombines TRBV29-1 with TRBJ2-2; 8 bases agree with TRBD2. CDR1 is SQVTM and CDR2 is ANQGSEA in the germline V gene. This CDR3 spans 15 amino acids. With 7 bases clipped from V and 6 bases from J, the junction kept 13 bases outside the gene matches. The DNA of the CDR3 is TGCAGCGCGCGGGGTCCGGGAGGGCTCGCCGGGGAGCTGTTTTTT. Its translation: CSARGPGGLAGELFF.

CDR3 DNA sequence: TGTGCCAGCAGAGCTAGCGGTTCGAGCTCCTACAATGAGCAGTTCTTC. It translates to CASRASGSSSYNEQFF. The chain recombines TRBV7-2 with TRBJ2-1; 7 bases align to TRBD2. Germline assignment: CDR1 SGHTA and CDR2 FQGNSA. The CDR3 runs to 16 residues. V shed 6 bases and J 0 bases; nucleotides not matched to a gene: 8.

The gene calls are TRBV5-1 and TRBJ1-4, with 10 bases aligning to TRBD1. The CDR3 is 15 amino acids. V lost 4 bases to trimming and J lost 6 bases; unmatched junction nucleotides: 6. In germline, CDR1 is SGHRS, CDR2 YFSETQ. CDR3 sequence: CASSGQGVGYEKLFF. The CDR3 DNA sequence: TGCGCCAGCAGCGGACAGGGGGTAGGATATGAAAAACTGTTTTTT.

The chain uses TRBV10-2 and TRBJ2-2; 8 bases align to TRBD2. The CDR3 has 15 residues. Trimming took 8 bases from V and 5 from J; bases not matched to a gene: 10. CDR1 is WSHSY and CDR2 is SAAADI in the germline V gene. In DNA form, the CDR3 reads TGCGCCAGCCTAAAACGCCTAGCGGGTACCGGGGAGCTGTTTTTT. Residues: CASLKRLAGTGELFF.

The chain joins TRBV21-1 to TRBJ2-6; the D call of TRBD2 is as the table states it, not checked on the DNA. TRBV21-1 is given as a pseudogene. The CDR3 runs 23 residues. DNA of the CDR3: TGTGCCAGCAGCAAAGCTCCAACTAGCGGGACCGAAAAACCCCGCTCTGGGGCCAACGTCCTGACTTTC. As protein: CASSKAPTSGTEKPRSGANVLTF.

CDR3 nucleotides: TGTGCCAGCAGCGCCCGGACTAGCGGGAGTGGAGATACGCAGTATTTT. This codes for CASSARTSGSGDTQYF. V gene TRBV9 combines with J gene TRBJ2-3, with 13 nucleotides matching TRBD2. Per germline, CDR1 SGDLS and CDR2 YYNGEE. This CDR3 is 16 amino acids long. V gave up 3 bases and J gave up 5 bases; unmatched junction bases: 6.

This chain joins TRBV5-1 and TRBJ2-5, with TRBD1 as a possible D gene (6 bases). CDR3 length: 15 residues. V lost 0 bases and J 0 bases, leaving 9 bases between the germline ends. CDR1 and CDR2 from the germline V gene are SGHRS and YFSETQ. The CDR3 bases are TGCGCCAGCAGCTTGGGGACAGCCCACCAAGAGACCCAGTACTTC. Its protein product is CASSLGTAHQETQYF.

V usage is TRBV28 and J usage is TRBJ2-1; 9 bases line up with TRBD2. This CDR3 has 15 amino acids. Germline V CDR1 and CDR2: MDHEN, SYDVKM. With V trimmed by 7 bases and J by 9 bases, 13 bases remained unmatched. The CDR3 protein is CASIATSGLGSEQFF. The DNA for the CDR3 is TGTGCCAGCATTGCCACTAGCGGGTTAGGTTCTGAGCAGTTCTTC.

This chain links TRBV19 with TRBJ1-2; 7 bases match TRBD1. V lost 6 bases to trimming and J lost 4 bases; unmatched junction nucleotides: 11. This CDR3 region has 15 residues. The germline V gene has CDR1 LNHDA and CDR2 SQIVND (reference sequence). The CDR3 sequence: CASRGQSGAPYGYTF. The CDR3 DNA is TGTGCCAGTAGGGGACAGTCAGGCGCCCCCTATGGCTACACCTTC.

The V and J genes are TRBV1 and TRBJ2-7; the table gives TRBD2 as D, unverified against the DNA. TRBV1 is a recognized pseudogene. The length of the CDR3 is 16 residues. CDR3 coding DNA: TGCACCAGCAGCCCTAGGACTAGCGGGAGCTGCTACGAGCAGTACTTC. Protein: CTSSPRTSGSCYEQYF.

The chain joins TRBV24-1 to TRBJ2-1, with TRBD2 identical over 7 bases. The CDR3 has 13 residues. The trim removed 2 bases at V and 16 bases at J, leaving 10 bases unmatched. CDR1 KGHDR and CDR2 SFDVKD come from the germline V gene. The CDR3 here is CATSDSRTRLGFF. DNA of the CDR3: TGTGCCACCAGTGATTCTCGGACTAGATTGGGATTCTTC.

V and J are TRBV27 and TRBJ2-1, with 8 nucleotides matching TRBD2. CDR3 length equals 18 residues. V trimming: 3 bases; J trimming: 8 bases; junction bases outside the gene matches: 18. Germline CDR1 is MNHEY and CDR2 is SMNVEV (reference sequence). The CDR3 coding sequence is TGTGCCAGCAGTTTTTGGGGAAGAGCGGGAGAATCTGTCGATGAGCAGTTCTTC. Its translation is CASSFWGRAGESVDEQFF.

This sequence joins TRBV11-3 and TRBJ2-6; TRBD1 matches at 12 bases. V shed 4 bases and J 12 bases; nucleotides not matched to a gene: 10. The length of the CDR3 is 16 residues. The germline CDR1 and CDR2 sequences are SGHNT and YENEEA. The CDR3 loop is CASSSGQGAARGVLTF. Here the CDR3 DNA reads TGTGCCAGCAGCTCGGGACAGGGGGCGGCACGGGGCGTCCTGACTTTC.

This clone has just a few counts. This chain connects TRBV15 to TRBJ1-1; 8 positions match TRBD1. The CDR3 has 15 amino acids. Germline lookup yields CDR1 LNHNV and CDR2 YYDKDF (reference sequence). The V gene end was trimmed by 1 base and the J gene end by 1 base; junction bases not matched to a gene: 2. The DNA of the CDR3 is TGTGCCACCAGCAGAGGGGACAGGCAGAACACTGAAGCTTTCTTT. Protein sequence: CATSRGDRQNTEAFF.

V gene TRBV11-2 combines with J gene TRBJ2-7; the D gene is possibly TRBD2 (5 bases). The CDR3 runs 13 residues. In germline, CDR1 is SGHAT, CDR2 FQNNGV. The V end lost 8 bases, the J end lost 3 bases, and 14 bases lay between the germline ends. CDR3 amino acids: CASLSMGSYEQYF. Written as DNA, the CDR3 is TGTGCCAGCCTGTCTATGGGGAGCTACGAGCAGTACTTC.